The clone carrying this TCR beta chain turned up a few times. Antigen unknown. The study ran its PCR with 60 Vbeta and 13 Jbeta primers. Clones were read by immunoSEQ multiplex PCR, and TCRdb kept only the in-frame ones, dropping some. The repertoire holds approximately 180,000 clones, with roughly 76% as singletons. CDR3 length equals 15 residues. Deletions cut 10 bases from V and 4 bases from J, with 19 bases between. Per the germline V gene, CDR1 is SNHLY and CDR2 is FYNNEI. The record originates from a study of cytomegalovirus exposure and HLA in healthy donors. General study points: Roughly uniform sequencing depth across donors was assumed, possibly incorrectly. Reports indicate that TCR beta sequences accurately predicted the HLA-A and HLA-B alleles of most subjects. In a later analysis, TCR association rates varied by HLA locus: DRB1 most, HLA-C fewest.

The origin of this receptor is a woman aged 18 to 35 in good health and CMV-seropositive. The chain joins TRBV2 to TRBJ2-2; possibly TRBD2 for D (7 bases). Sequencing input: PBMCs. The CDR3 loop is CATYVVGGGTGELFF. Written as DNA, the CDR3 is TGTGCCACCTACGTGGTGGGAGGGGGCACCGGGGAGCTGTTTTTT.